This T cell receptor (beta chain) was recovered during a study of spatial heterogeneity in lung cancer. Each CDR3 protein gets one entry after TCRdb re-called the 5' RACE reads with MiXCR. The repertoire holds tens of thousands of distinct CDR3 sequences, with about 13% as singletons. This clonotype was recorded many times. Specified time point: sample taken at primary tumor resection. Unsorted samples of tumor, nontumor lung or frozen PBMC had their whole RNA sequenced. The V end lost 3 bases, the J end lost 4 bases, and 15 bases lay between the germline ends. Germline V gene sequence: CDR1 SEHNR, CDR2 FQNEAQ (reference sequence). This CDR3 contains 15 residues.

The source material was PBMCs, sampled at surgery. The rearrangement links TRBV7-9 to TRBJ2-5; D may be TRBD1 or TRBD2 (5 bases each). This receptor was taken from a male donor with early-stage non-small cell lung cancer. Here the CDR3 reads CASSFHRQGVETQYF. CDR3 in DNA: TGTGCCAGCAGCTTCCACCGCCAGGGAGTAGAGACCCAGTACTTC.